The clone carrying this TCR beta chain has only a few counts. Its antigen is still unknown. In each case, RNA was isolated and then reverse transcribed into cDNA as the sequencing template. Some clones are missing from TCRdb's copy, which holds only in-frame ones; the method was immunoSEQ multiplex PCR. Of around 86,000 clones in the sample, about three quarters were seen once. Treatment meaning: oral pan-JAK inhibitor, 5-10 mg twice daily. This record comes from a study of CD8+ T cells in alopecia areata. Germline V CDR1 and CDR2: LGHNA, YSLEER. The CDR3 is 14 residues long. Trimming took off 0 bases at V and 8 bases at J, with 13 bases between the two ends. Study-wide results and limits: Lesional scalp exceeded normal scalp in clonality, especially in alopecia totalis/universalis. Compared with mice, patients displayed less clear TCR sharing, possibly for HLA-related reasons.

The sequence came from a human donor with alopecia areata. The gene calls are TRBV4-3 and TRBJ1-2; D not certain. Sequencing used CD8+ T cells sorted from blood, obtained between weeks 43 and 45, from a patient treated with tofacitinib. The CDR3 sequence is CASSQEGREEGYTF. In DNA form, the CDR3 reads TGCGCCAGCAGCCAAGAGGGTCGTGAGGAAGGCTACACCTTC.